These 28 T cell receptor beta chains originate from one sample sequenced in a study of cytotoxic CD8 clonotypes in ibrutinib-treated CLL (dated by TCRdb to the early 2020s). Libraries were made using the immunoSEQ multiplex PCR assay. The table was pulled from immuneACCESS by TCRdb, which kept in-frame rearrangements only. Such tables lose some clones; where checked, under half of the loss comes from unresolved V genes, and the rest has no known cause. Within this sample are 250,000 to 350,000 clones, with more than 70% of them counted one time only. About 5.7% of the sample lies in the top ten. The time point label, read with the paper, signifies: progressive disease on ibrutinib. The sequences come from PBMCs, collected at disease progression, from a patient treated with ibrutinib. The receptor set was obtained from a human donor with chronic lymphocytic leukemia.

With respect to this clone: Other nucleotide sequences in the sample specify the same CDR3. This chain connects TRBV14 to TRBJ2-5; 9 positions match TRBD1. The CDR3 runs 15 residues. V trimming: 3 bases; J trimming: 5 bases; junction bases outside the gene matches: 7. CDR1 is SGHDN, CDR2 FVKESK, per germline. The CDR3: CASSHDRGVGETQYF. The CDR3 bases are TGTGCCAGCAGCCACGACAGGGGGGTCGGGGAGACCCAGTACTTC. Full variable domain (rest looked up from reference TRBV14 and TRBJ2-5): EAGVTQFPSHSVIEKGQTVTLRCDPISGHDNLYWYRRVMGKEIKFLLHFVKESKQDESGMPNNRFLAERTGGTYSTLKVQPAELEDSGVYFCASSHDRGVGETQYFGPGTRLLVL.

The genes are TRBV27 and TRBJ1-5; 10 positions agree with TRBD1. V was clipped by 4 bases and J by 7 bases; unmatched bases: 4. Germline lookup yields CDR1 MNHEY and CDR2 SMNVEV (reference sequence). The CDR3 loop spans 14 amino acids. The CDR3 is CASSSTGGGQPQHF. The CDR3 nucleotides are TGTGCCAGCAGTTCGACAGGGGGCGGACAGCCCCAGCATTTT.

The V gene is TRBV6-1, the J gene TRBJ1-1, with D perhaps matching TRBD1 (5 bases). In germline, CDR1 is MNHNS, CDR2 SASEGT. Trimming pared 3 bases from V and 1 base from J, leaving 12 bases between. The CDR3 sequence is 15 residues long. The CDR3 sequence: CASSDLLGANTEAFF. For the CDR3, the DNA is TGTGCCAGCAGTGACCTGCTCGGGGCGAACACTGAAGCTTTCTTT.

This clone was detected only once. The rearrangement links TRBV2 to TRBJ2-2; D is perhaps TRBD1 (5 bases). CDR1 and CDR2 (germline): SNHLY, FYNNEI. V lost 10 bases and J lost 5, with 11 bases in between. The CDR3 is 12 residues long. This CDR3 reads CATSTDTGELFF. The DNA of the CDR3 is TGTGCCACCTCGACAGATACCGGGGAGCTGTTTTTT.

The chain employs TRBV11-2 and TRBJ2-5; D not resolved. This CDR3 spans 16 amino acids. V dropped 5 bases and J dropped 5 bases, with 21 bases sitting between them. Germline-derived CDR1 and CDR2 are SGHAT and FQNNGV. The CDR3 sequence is CASSPIALAVTETQYF. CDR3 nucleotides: TGTGCCAGCAGCCCGATAGCCCTGGCAGTAACGGAGACCCAGTACTTC.

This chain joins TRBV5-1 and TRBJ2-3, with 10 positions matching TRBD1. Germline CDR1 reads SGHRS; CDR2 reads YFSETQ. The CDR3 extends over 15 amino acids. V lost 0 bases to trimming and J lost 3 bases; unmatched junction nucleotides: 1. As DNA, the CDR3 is TGCGCCAGCAGCTTGGGACAGGGGGCAACAGATACGCAGTATTTT. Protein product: CASSLGQGATDTQYF.

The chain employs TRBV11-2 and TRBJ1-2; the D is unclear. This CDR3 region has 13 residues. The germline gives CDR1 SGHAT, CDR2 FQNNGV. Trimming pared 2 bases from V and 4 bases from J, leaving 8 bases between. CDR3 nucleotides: TGTGCCAGCAGCTTATGGGATTCCTATGGCTACACCTTC. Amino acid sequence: CASSLWDSYGYTF.

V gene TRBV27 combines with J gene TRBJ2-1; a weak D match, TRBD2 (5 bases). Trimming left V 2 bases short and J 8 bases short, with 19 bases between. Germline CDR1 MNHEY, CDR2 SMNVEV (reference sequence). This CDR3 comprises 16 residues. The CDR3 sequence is CASSLIGLAARDEQFF. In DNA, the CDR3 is TGTGCCAGCAGTTTAATCGGGCTAGCCGCTCGGGATGAGCAGTTCTTC.

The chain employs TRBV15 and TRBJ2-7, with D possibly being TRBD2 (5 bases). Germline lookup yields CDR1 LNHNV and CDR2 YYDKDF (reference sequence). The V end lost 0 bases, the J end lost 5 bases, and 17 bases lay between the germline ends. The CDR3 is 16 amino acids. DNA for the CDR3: TGTGCCACCAGCAGAGATCTTGGAGGAACTACTCACGAGCAGTACTTC. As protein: CATSRDLGGTTHEQYF.

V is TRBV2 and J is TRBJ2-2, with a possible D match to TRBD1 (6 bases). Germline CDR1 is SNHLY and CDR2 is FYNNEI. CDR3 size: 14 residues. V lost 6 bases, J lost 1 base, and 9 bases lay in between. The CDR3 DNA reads TGTGCCAGCAGGGTACAGGGGAACACCGGGGAGCTGTTTTTT. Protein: CASRVQGNTGELFF.

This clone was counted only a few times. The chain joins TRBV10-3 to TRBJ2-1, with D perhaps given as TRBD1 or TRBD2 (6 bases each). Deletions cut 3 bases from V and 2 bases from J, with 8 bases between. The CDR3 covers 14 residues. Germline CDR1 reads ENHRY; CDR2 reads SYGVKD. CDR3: CAISDGGTYNEQFF. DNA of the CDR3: TGTGCCATCAGTGACGGGGGCACCTACAATGAGCAGTTCTTC.

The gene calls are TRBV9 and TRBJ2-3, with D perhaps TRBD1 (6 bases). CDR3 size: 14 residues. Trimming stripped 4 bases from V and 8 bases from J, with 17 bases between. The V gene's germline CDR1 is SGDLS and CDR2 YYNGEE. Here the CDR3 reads CASSLRGTRGTQYF. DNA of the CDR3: TGTGCCAGCAGCCTAAGAGGGACCAGGGGTACGCAGTATTTT.

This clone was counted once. The CDR3 coding sequence is TGTGCCAGCAGGGGGACCAGGTTCGGCTACGAGCAGTACTTC. Translation: CASRGTRFGYEQYF. The rearrangement uses TRBV6-5 and TRBJ2-7, with D perhaps given as TRBD1 or TRBD2 (5 bases each). Germline values: CDR1 MNHEY, CDR2 SVGAGI. The V end was cut by 6 bases, the J end by 3 bases, with 15 bases between. This CDR3 contains 14 residues.

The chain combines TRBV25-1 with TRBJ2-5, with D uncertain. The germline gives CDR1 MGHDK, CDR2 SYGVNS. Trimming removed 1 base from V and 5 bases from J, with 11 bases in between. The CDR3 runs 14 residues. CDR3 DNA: TGTGCCAGCAGTGAATCTTTCAGGATGGAGACCCAGTACTTC. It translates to CASSESFRMETQYF.

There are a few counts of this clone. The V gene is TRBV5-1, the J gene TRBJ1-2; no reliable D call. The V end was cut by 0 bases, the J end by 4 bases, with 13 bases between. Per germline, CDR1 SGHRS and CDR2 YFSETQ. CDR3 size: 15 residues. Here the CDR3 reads CASSLAGRTFYGYTF. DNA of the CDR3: TGCGCCAGCAGCTTGGCTGGCCGCACTTTCTATGGCTACACCTTC.

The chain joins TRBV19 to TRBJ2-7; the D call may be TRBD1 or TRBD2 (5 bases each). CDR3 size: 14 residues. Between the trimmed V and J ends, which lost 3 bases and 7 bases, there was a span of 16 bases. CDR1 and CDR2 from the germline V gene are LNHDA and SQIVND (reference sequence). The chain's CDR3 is CASSIWGTPGEQYF. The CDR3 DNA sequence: TGTGCCAGTAGTATTTGGGGGACCCCAGGAGAGCAGTACTTC. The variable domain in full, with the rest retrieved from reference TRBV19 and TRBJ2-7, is DGGITQSPKYLFRKEGQNVTLSCEQNLNHDAMYWYRQDPGQGLRLIYYSQIVNDFQKGDIAEGYSVSREKKESFPLTVTSAQKNPTAFYLCASSIWGTPGEQYFGPGTRLTVT.

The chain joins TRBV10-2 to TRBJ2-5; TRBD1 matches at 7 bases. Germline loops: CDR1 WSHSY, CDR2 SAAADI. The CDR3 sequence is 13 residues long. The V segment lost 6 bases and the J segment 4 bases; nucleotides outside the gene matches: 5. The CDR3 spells CASRQGWGETQYF. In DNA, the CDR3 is TGCGCCAGCAGACAGGGGTGGGGAGAGACCCAGTACTTC.

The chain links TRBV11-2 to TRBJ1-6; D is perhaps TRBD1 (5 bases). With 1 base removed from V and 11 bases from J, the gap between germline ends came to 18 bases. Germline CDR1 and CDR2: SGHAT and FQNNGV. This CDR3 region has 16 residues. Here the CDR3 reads CASSLVQGGVRTPLHF. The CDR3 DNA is TGTGCCAGCAGCTTAGTCCAGGGAGGGGTCAGGACACCCCTCCACTTT. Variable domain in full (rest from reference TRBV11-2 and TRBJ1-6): EAGVAQSPRYKIIEKRQSVAFWCNPISGHATLYWYQQILGQGPKLLIQFQNNGVVDDSQLPKDRFSAERLKGVDSTLKIQPAKLEDSAVYLCASSLVQGGVRTPLHFGNGTRLTVT.

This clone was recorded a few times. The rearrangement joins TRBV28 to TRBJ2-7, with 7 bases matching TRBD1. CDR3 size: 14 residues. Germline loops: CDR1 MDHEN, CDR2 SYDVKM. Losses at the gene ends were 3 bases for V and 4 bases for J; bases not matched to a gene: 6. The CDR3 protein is CASSLSTGWYEQYF. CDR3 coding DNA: TGTGCCAGCAGTTTGTCGACAGGGTGGTACGAGCAGTACTTC.

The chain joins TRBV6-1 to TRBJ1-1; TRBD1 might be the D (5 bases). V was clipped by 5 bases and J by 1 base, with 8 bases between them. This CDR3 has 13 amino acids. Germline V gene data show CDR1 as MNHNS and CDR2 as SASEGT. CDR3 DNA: TGTGCCAGCAGTCATGGGGGGAACACTGAAGCTTTCTTT. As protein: CASSHGGNTEAFF.

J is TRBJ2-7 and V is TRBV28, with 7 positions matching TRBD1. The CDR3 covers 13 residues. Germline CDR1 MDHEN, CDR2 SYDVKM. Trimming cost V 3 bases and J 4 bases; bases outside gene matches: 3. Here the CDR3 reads CASSFGQAYEQYF. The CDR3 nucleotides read TGTGCCAGCAGTTTCGGACAGGCTTACGAGCAGTACTTC.

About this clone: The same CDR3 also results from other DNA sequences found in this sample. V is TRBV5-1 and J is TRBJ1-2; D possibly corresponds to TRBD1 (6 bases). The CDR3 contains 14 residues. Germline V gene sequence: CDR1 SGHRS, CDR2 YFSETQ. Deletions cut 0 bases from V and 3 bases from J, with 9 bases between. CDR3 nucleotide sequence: TGCGCCAGCAGCTTGGACAGGGTGGACTATGGCTACACCTTC. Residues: CASSLDRVDYGYTF.

CDR3 sequence reads: CASRTTGGRGYTF. The CDR3 DNA is TGTGCCAGCAGAACCACAGGGGGTCGGGGCTACACCTTC. The chain uses TRBV6-5 and TRBJ1-2, with 8 bases matching TRBD1. The CDR3 extends over 13 amino acids. Germline assignment: CDR1 MNHEY and CDR2 SVGAGI. Germline trimming cut 6 bases from V and 8 bases from J; bases unmatched to any gene: 8.

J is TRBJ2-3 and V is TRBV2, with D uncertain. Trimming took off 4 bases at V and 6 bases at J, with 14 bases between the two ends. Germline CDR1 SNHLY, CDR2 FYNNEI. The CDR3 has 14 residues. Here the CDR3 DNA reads TGTGCCAGCAGTGTAGCAGGATGGGCGGATACGCAGTATTTT. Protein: CASSVAGWADTQYF.

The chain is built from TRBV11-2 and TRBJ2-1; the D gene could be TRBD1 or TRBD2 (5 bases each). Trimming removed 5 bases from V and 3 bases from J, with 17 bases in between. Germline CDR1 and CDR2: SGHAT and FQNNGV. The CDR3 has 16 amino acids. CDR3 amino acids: CASSPARDERYNEQFF. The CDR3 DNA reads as TGTGCCAGCAGCCCAGCCCGGGACGAGCGCTACAATGAGCAGTTCTTC.

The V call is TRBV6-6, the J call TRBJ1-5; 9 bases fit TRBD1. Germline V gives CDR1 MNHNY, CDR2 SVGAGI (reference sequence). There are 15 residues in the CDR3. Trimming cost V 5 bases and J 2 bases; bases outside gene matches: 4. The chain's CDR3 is CASSSRDRGNQPQHF. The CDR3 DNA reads TGTGCCAGCAGTAGCCGGGACAGGGGCAATCAGCCCCAGCATTTT.

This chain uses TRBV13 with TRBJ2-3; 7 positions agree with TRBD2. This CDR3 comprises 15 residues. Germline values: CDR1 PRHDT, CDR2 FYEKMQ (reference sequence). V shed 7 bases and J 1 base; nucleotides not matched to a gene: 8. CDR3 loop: CASTHAGAGTDTQYF. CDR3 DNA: TGTGCCAGCACCCACGCGGGAGCGGGCACAGATACGCAGTATTTT.

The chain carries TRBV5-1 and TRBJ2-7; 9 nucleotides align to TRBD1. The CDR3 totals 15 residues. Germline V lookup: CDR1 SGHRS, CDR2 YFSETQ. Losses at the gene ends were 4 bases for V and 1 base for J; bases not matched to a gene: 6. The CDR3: CASSHTGTGSYEQYF. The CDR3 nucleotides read TGCGCCAGCAGCCATACCGGGACAGGGTCCTACGAGCAGTACTTC.